This TCR beta chain derives from a study of T cell changes during pregnancy in multiple sclerosis. The method was immunoSEQ multiplex PCR; TCRdb's version includes in-frame clones alone and lacks a portion of them. The sample yields about 40,000 clones, just over 85% seen once. Trimming removed 6 bases at V and 3 bases at J, with 16 bases between. The CDR3 covers 14 residues. CDR1 SGHRS and CDR2 YFSETQ come from the germline V gene. The J gene is TRBJ2-7, the V gene TRBV5-1; unclear D gene. The receptor comes from a female donor with multiple sclerosis, enrolled in a pregnancy study. The material was CD4+ T cells from peripheral blood mononuclear cells, obtained before pregnancy. In DNA, the CDR3 is TGCGCCAGCACCGAATTACCAGGCCTCTACGAGCAGTACTTC. Translation: CASTELPGLYEQYF.